The T cell receptor (beta chain) described here comes from a study of shared clonotypes between healthy human individuals. Using immunoSEQ multiplex PCR, the repertoire was profiled, and TCRdb retains in-frame clones only, with some absent. The sample lists 2,500,000 or so clones, 85% to 95% occurring once. The V and J ends lost 3 bases and 1 base, in that order; junction bases with no gene match: 2. CDR1 and CDR2 (germline): SNHLY, FYNNEI. The CDR3 is 16 amino acids. Source material: naive CD4+ T cells sorted from blood. The subset is: CD45RA+ positively selected. The receptor was derived from a young man in good health. V is TRBV2 and J is TRBJ2-6, with TRBD1 identical over 8 bases. CDR3 in amino acids: CASSDRGRSGANVLTF. CDR3 in DNA: TGTGCCAGCAGTGACAGGGGGCGTTCTGGGGCCAACGTCCTGACTTTC.